These T cell receptor beta chains were read from a single sample in a study of preoperative IRX-2 immunotherapy in early breast cancer. Data came from immunoSEQ multiplex PCR; TCRdb stores just in-frame clones and leaves some out. Among roughly 34,000 clones listed, about nine tenths were seen once. Material: tumor tissue, obtained after IRX-2 immunotherapy. The source is a human donor with breast cancer. The conserved cysteine and the conserved F or W are not part of the CDR3 here.

>TRBV19|TRBJ2-1
ASSIRDNPNNEQF
>TRBV11-3|TRBJ1-3
ASSVTGGLGNTIY
>TRBV6-8|TRBJ2-1
ASTERVAGQRNEQF
>TRBV6-8|TRBJ2-7
AGRASGTYEQY
>TRBV10-2|TRBJ1-4
ASSIREGEKLF
>TRBV18|TRBJ1-5
ASSPDILSNQPQH
>TRBV6-8|TRBJ2-1
ASSRPGGIEQF
>TRBV11-3|TRBJ2-2
ASSSFAGADTGELF
>TRBV5-1|TRBJ2-3
ASSPGTSAGDTQY
>TRBV11-3|TRBJ2-1
ASSLLQGAGEQF
>TRBV7-6|TRBJ2-2
ASSLLLLLQGDTGELF
>TRBV11-3|TRBJ1-4
ASSLRQGGGEKLF
>TRBV14|TRBJ2-7
ASSPKGSEQY
>TRBV28|TRBJ1-1
ASSLEAPRGTEAF
>TRBV11-3|TRBJ1-1
ASSFGGRLGEAF
>TRBV6-8|TRBJ2-1
ASSPPGLAYNEQF